This T cell receptor (beta chain) derives from a study of beta chain features in type 1 diabetes. Whole-study context: No age, gender or cell yield differences were seen between patients and healthy donors. General study points: Patients with type 1 diabetes carried fewer insertions and had more deletions at their VDJ junctions. Compared to healthy donors, patients appeared to have naive, central memory and Treg TCRB repertoires that were more alike.

The study reverse transcribed the entire isolated RNA, so it sequenced expressed TCRB transcripts. Only in-frame clones appear in the TCRdb table, and some are missing; sequencing was by immunoSEQ multiplex PCR. The repertoire holds around 170,000 clones, with 7.5% to 10% as singletons. For this clone: Its matching antigen is unknown.

CDR1 ENHRY and CDR2 SYGVKD come from the germline V gene. CDR3 length equals 12 residues. Trimming removed 9 bases at V and 0 bases at J, with 8 bases between. Stem cell-like memory, regulatory, central memory and naive CD4+ cells were sorted via CD45RO/CCR7/CD25/CD127/CD95/CD27. The V gene is TRBV10-3, the J gene TRBJ1-2, with D possibly being TRBD1 (6 bases). This clonotype originated in a woman aged 18-29 years in good health. Sequenced sample: central memory CD4+ T cells from blood. Written as DNA, the CDR3 is TGTGCCATTAGGACAGCTAACTATGGCTACACCTTC. Amino acids: CAIRTANYGYTF.